Described below is a single TCR beta chain sequence and its context. These data are taken from a study of shared clonotypes between healthy human individuals. CD8 cells regarded as naive lacked CD45RO, were positively chosen for CCR7, and omitted terminally differentiated effector memory CD45RA+ cells. Clones were sequenced by immunoSEQ multiplex PCR, and TCRdb holds only the in-frame ones, with some missing. The sample lists about 2.1 million clones, approximately 94% occurring once. What was sequenced was naive CD8+ T cells from PBMCs. This sequence was found in a young man in good health. Some clones in this sample may be carry-over from other donors' samples.

The chain's CDR3 is CASGSDSTDTQYF. Here the CDR3 DNA reads TGTGCTAGTGGTTCGGACAGCACAGATACGCAGTATTTT. V and J are TRBV12-5 and TRBJ2-3, with no clear D. Trimming removed 4 bases at V and 0 bases at J, with 5 bases between. CDR1 LGHNT and CDR2 FRNRAP come from the germline V gene. The CDR3 length is 13 residues.